The 17 T cell receptor beta chains reported below all come from one sample, sequenced in a study of blood T cells in healthy people across ages. A J-beta primer mix and a sample-barcoded 5' primer were used in a second PCR of about 7 to 12 cycles. TCRdb reprocessed the 5' RACE reads via MiXCR and lists one record per CDR3 protein. Of about 400,000 distinct CDR3 sequences in the sample, 50% to 60% are singletons; the top ten hold around 50%. Material for sequencing was blood. The receptors were gathered from a man aged 55-75 years in good health.

This clonotype was found a few times. This chain links TRBV7-2 with TRBJ1-5; possible D gene TRBD1, 6 bases. The CDR3 has 15 amino acids. Trimming cost V 2 bases and J 4 bases, with 12 bases left between them. Germline CDR1 SGHTA, CDR2 FQGNSA. Written as DNA, the CDR3 is TGTGCCAGCAGCTTAAGGGGGGGGGAAAATCAGCCCCAGCATTTT. Its translation is CASSLRGGENQPQHF.

This clonotype was detected only a few times. The J gene is TRBJ2-3, the V gene TRBV27; 9 bases line up with TRBD1. CDR3 length: 15 residues. V was clipped by 3 bases and J by 1 base; unmatched bases: 2. Germline-derived CDR1 and CDR2 are MNHEY and SMNVEV (reference sequence). CDR3 sequence: CASSLWTGGTDTQYF. The CDR3, as DNA: TGTGCCAGCAGTTTGTGGACAGGGGGCACAGATACGCAGTATTTT.

The CDR3 spells CASNRVDTQYF. CDR3 nucleotide sequence: TGTGCCAGCAATCGGGTTGATACGCAGTATTTT. The V gene is TRBV7-9, the J gene TRBJ2-3; the D is unclear. This CDR3 is built from 11 residues. Trimming took off 7 bases at V and 6 bases at J, with 8 bases between the two ends. CDR1 and CDR2 from the germline V gene are SEHNR and FQNEAQ (reference sequence).

The CDR3 loop is CASSQWTSDGDEQFF. For the CDR3, the DNA is TGTGCCAGCAGCCAGTGGACTAGCGACGGAGATGAGCAGTTCTTC. The chain couples TRBV7-8 to TRBJ2-1; the match to TRBD2 covers 9 bases. The junction had 10 bases not matched to a gene; V was cut back by 5 bases and J by 8 bases. The CDR3 is 15 amino acids. Germline V gene sequence: CDR1 SGHVS, CDR2 FQNEAQ.

The rearrangement uses TRBV4-2 and TRBJ2-2; TRBD2 matches at 10 bases. V lost 3 bases and J lost 4; bases outside the gene matches: 2. Germline loops: CDR1 LGHNA, CDR2 YNFKEQ. There are 15 residues in the CDR3. The CDR3, as DNA: TGTGCCAGCAGCCACAGCGGGGGGGTCACCGGGGAGCTGTTTTTT. It translates to CASSHSGGVTGELFF.

This chain connects TRBV12-3 or TRBV12-4 to TRBJ1-1, with D unclear. The CDR3 totals 13 residues. V dropped 3 bases and J dropped 0 bases, with 5 bases sitting between them. The CDR3, as DNA: TGTGCCAGCAGTTTCCGCATGAACACTGAAGCTTTCTTT. This codes for CASSFRMNTEAFF.

This sequence joins TRBV20-1 and TRBJ2-5, with 9 bases identical to TRBD1. CDR1 and CDR2 from the germline V gene are DFQATT and SNEGSKA (reference sequence). V was clipped by 5 bases and J by 5 bases; unmatched bases: 9. There are 14 residues in the CDR3. Here the CDR3 DNA reads TGCAGTGCTGGATTACAGGGGGCTATGGAGACCCAGTACTTC. The encoded protein is CSAGLQGAMETQYF.

This clonotype appeared a few times. This chain uses TRBV12-3 or TRBV12-4 with TRBJ1-1; D not resolved. There are 12 residues in the CDR3. The germline V and J ends were trimmed by 7 bases and 3 bases, with 9 bases remaining between them. The CDR3 is CASTQTYTEAFF. The CDR3 DNA follows: TGTGCCAGCACCCAGACCTACACTGAAGCTTTCTTT.

The rearrangement uses TRBV5-1 and TRBJ2-7, with 9 positions matching TRBD1. CDR1 and CDR2 from the germline V gene are SGHRS and YFSETQ. This CDR3 has 14 amino acids. Trimming cost V 5 bases and J 3 bases; bases outside gene matches: 6. CDR3 sequence: CASRTGTGYYEQYF. The CDR3 region has the DNA TGCGCCAGCAGAACCGGGACAGGGTACTACGAGCAGTACTTC.

The V gene is TRBV5-1, the J gene TRBJ1-5; the D gene is possibly TRBD1 (6 bases). The CDR3 sequence is 15 residues long. V dropped 0 bases and J dropped 5 bases, with 12 bases sitting between them. Germline values: CDR1 SGHRS, CDR2 YFSETQ. DNA for the CDR3: TGCGCCAGCAGCTTGGTGGACAGCCACTATCAGCCCCAGCATTTT. Protein: CASSLVDSHYQPQHF.

This sequence joins TRBV9 and TRBJ2-1; 7 bases align to TRBD2. The V segment lost 0 bases and the J segment 6 bases; nucleotides outside the gene matches: 12. The CDR3 covers 17 residues. The germline V gene has CDR1 SGDLS and CDR2 YYNGEE. This CDR3 is CASSVEGVGGGFNEQFF. The CDR3 DNA sequence: TGTGCCAGCAGCGTAGAAGGGGTGGGGGGGGGTTTCAATGAGCAGTTCTTC.

This chain uses TRBV2 with TRBJ2-3, with 13 bases lining up with TRBD2. Germline assignment: CDR1 SNHLY and CDR2 FYNNEI. CDR3 length: 15 amino acids. V was pared by 6 bases and J by 4 bases, with 4 bases of the junction left unmatched. CDR3 DNA: TGTGCCAGCAGGCGGACTAGCGGGAGCGCAGATACGCAGTATTTT. Protein: CASRRTSGSADTQYF.

Regarding this clonotype: A much larger clone is a single base away; this may be a read error. The chain couples TRBV3-1 to TRBJ2-1; 9 nucleotides line up with TRBD1. CDR3 length: 14 residues. Germline CDR1 LGHDT, CDR2 YNNKEL (reference sequence). Trimming took 5 bases from V and 4 from J; bases not matched to a gene: 3. CDR3 sequence: CASSAGTGYNEQFF. The CDR3 nucleotides read TGTGCCAGCAGCGCCGGGACAGGGTACAATGAGCAGTTCTTC.

V usage is TRBV7-2 and J usage is TRBJ2-5; 7 bases align to TRBD1. Germline V gives CDR1 SGHTA, CDR2 FQGNSA. The CDR3 extends over 15 amino acids. Trimming at V came to 1 base and at J to 11 bases, leaving 13 bases not matched to a gene. Here the CDR3 reads CASSLGSGTQGEQYF. CDR3 coding DNA: TGTGCCAGCAGCTTAGGGTCCGGGACCCAGGGGGAGCAGTACTTC.

This CDR3 reads CASSSDGATNEKLFF. CDR3 nucleotides: TGCGCCAGCAGCAGTGACGGTGCAACTAATGAAAAACTGTTTTTT. The rearrangement uses TRBV5-1 and TRBJ1-4; D not resolved. V was pared by 4 bases and J by 0 bases, with 10 bases between. CDR1 and CDR2 (germline): SGHRS, YFSETQ. The CDR3 loop spans 15 amino acids.

This clonotype was seen ten or more times. The chain recombines TRBV3-1 with TRBJ2-3, with D perhaps TRBD2 (5 bases). The CDR3 is 15 residues long. Germline CDR1 is LGHDT and CDR2 is YNNKEL (reference sequence). Trimming stripped 4 bases from V and 0 bases from J, with 11 bases between. Here the CDR3 reads CASSPGLGSTDTQYF. Written as DNA, the CDR3 is TGTGCCAGCAGCCCCGGACTCGGTAGCACAGATACGCAGTATTTT.

The gene calls are TRBV18 and TRBJ1-2; 12 positions match TRBD1. Trimming at V came to 4 bases and at J to 4 bases, leaving 10 bases not matched to a gene. Germline V CDR1 and CDR2: KGHSH, LQKENI. The CDR3 has 17 amino acids. The CDR3 DNA follows: TGTGCCAGCTCACGAGGGACAGGGGGCGCATCCAGCTATGGCTACACCTTC. Protein product: CASSRGTGGASSYGYTF.